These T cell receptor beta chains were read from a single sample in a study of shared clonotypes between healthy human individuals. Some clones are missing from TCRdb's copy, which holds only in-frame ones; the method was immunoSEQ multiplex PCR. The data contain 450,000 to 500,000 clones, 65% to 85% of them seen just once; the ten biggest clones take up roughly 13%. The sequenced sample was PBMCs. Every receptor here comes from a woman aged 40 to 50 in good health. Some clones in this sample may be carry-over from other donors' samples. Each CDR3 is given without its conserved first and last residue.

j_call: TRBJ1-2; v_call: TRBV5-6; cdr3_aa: ASSSPGGQGRRTDYGYT
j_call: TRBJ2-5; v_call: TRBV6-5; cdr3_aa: ASSYNGQEETQY
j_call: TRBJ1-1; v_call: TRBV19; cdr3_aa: ASSDTENTEAF
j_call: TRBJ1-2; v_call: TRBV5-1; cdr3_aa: ASSLGAQIYGYT
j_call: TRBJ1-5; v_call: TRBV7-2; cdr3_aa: ASSLERGQPQH
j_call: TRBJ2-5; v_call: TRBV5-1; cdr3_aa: ASRMTSGQETQY
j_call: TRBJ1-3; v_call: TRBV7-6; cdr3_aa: ASSKRDRISGNTIY
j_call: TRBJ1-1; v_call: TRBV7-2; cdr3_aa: ASSPTDRGKAF
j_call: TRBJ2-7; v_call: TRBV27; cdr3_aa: ASSPSGTVWLGQY
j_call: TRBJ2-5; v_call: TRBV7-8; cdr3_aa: ASSLGGRAIWETQY